What follows is one T cell receptor beta chain and its context. Original methodology: Amplification of reference gene primers was used by the study to estimate nucleated cell counts. Generated by immunoSEQ multiplex PCR, the TCRdb table keeps only in-frame clones and is missing some. V and J calls plus clone size are reproduced from that table; the DNA served to infer D and trimming. The sample records a few hundred thousand clones, nearly 90% being singletons. CDR3 length: 13 residues. CDR1 SGHTA and CDR2 FQGTGA come from the germline V gene. Trimming pared 3 bases from V and 8 bases from J, leaving 13 bases between. Those who participated ranged in age from roughly 18 to 90 years and resided in 24 US areas. The data originate from a study of blood T cell repertoires in COVID-19.

Sequencing was carried out using PBMCs or T cells enriched from blood (not recorded which). The rearrangement joins TRBV7-3 to TRBJ1-1; D gene unclear. The sequence derives from a woman younger than 45 who had recovered from COVID-19. CDR3 coding DNA: TGTGCCAGCAGCTTCGACGGGATCCGAGAAGCTTTCTTT. It yields the protein CASSFDGIREAFF.